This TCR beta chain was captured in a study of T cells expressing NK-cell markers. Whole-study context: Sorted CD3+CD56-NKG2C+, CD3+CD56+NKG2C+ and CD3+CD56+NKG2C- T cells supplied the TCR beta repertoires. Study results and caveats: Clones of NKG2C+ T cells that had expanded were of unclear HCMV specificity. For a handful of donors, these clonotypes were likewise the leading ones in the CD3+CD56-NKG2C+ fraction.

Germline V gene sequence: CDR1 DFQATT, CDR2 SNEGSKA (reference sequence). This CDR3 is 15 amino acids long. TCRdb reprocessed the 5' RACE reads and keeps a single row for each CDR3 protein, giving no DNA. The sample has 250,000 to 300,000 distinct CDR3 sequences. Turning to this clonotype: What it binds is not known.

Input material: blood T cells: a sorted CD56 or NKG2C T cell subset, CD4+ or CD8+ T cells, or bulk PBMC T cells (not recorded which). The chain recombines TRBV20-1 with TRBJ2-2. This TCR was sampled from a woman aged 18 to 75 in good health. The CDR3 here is CSAGNLGSNTGELFF.